A single sample gave rise to the 15 T cell receptor beta chains below, sequenced in a study of T cells in Graves' hyperthyroidism and ophthalmopathy. The source material, RNA transcripts, was used to amplify TCR beta CDR3 regions. The HTBI primer set served for first-round RT-PCR of the TCR CDR3. Via MiXCR, TCRdb re-called the multiplex PCR reads, giving one row per CDR3 protein. Among 250,000 to 400,000 distinct CDR3 sequences listed, roughly 15% were seen once. Sequenced sample: blood. The source of these receptors is a woman aged 40 to 50 with Graves' ophthalmopathy.

This clonotype has a count of ten or more. The V call is TRBV6-1, the J call TRBJ1-2; 8 positions agree with TRBD1. Germline V gives CDR1 MNHNS, CDR2 SASEGT. The CDR3 runs 12 residues. V was clipped by 8 bases and J by 5 bases; unmatched bases: 4. The CDR3 sequence: CASAGGSYGYTF. Here the CDR3 DNA reads TGTGCCAGCGCAGGGGGCAGTTATGGCTACACCTTC.

This clonotype appeared many times. This chain connects TRBV12-3 or TRBV12-4 to TRBJ2-1; D gene ambiguous. The CDR3 consists of 14 residues. The V and J ends lost 1 base and 6 bases respectively, with 10 bases between them. CDR3 in amino acids: CASSLGFVGNEQFF. CDR3 coding DNA: TGTGCCAGCAGTTTAGGGTTCGTAGGCAATGAGCAGTTCTTC.

This clonotype was counted at least ten times. The V call is TRBV6-1, the J call TRBJ2-1; 7 bases align to TRBD2. Germline CDR1 is MNHNS and CDR2 is SASEGT. The CDR3 is made up of 13 amino acids. The V segment lost 6 bases and the J segment 6 bases; nucleotides outside the gene matches: 5. The CDR3: CASSTSEVNEQFF. The CDR3 coding sequence is TGTGCCAGCAGCACTAGCGAAGTCAATGAGCAGTTCTTC.

This clonotype was observed many times. The chain joins TRBV6-2 or TRBV6-3 to TRBJ1-5; TRBD1 aligns across 10 bases. V was pared by 6 bases and J by 6 bases, with 11 bases of the junction left unmatched. CDR1 and CDR2 from the germline V gene are MNHEY and SVGEGT. The length of the CDR3 is 16 residues. The CDR3 protein is CASRLGTGVNSQPQHF. CDR3 sequence (DNA): TGTGCCAGCAGGCTTGGGACAGGGGTAAACTCTCAGCCCCAGCATTTT.

This clonotype was counted ten times or more. The chain links TRBV7-8 to TRBJ1-1, with unresolved D. This CDR3 has 15 residues. V lost 1 base and J lost 1, with 10 bases in between. The germline CDR1 and CDR2 sequences are SGHVS and FQNEAQ. The CDR3 DNA reads TGTGCCAGCAGCTTAGTACAGACCCCGAACACTGAAGCTTTCTTT. Its protein is CASSLVQTPNTEAFF.

Ten or more counts support this clonotype. The rearrangement links TRBV14 to TRBJ2-7; 7 bases are a match to TRBD1. Looked up from germline, CDR1 is SGHDN and CDR2 is FVKESK. Germline trimming cut 2 bases from V and 7 bases from J; bases unmatched to any gene: 17. This CDR3 region has 17 residues. CDR3 DNA sequence: TGTGCCAGCAGCCAAAGACAGGGTATGGGATCTTCGGGAGAGCAGTACTTC. Protein product: CASSQRQGMGSSGEQYF.

This chain joins TRBV9 and TRBJ1-5, with unresolved D. The CDR3 is 14 amino acids. Trimming left V 3 bases short and J 3 bases short, with 10 bases between. Germline-derived CDR1 and CDR2 are SGDLS and YYNGEE. This CDR3 is CASSEGIHNQPQHF. The CDR3 DNA sequence: TGTGCCAGCAGCGAAGGGATTCACAATCAGCCCCAGCATTTT.

This clonotype showed up many times. The J gene is TRBJ1-4, the V gene TRBV6-6; weak D call: TRBD1 (6 bases). Trimming removed 2 bases at V and 8 bases at J, with 15 bases between. CDR1 is MNHNY, CDR2 SVGAGI, per germline (reference sequence). This CDR3 comprises 15 residues. The CDR3 DNA reads TGTGCCAGCAGTTACCAAAACAGGGTGGGGGAAAAACTGTTTTTT. Amino acids: CASSYQNRVGEKLFF.

The V call is TRBV19, the J call TRBJ1-5; D gene ambiguous. This CDR3 has 15 amino acids. From germline, CDR1 is LNHDA and CDR2 SQIVND (reference sequence). The V end lost 3 bases, the J end lost 0 bases, and 9 bases lay between the germline ends. CDR3 nucleotide sequence: TGTGCCAGTAGTATGACACCTTATAGCAATCAGCCCCAGCATTTT. Its translation: CASSMTPYSNQPQHF.

In the case of this clonotype: One base away lies a much larger clone, so this may be a sequencing read error. The rearrangement links TRBV29-1 to TRBJ2-7; a weak D match, TRBD2 (6 bases). The CDR3 consists of 13 residues. From germline, CDR1 is SQVTM and CDR2 ANQGSEA. V lost 3 bases and J 3 bases, leaving 12 bases between the germline ends. The CDR3, as DNA: TGCAGCGTTGACGGTCCCGGGGGCTACGAGCAGTACTTC. It specifies CSVDGPGGYEQYF.

This clonotype was picked up many times. This chain links TRBV15 with TRBJ2-5; a weak D match, TRBD2 (5 bases). CDR1 and CDR2 (germline): LNHNV, YYDKDF (reference sequence). Trimming left V 1 base short and J 4 bases short, with 10 bases between. The CDR3 is 14 amino acids. This chain's CDR3 is CATSRALDVETQYF. The DNA for the CDR3 is TGTGCCACCAGCAGAGCACTAGACGTAGAGACCCAGTACTTC. Complete variable domain (other parts from reference TRBV15 and TRBJ2-5): DAMVIQNPRYQVTQFGKPVTLSCSQTLNHNVMYWYQQKSSQAPKLLFHYYDKDFNNEADTPDNFQSRRPNTSFCFLDIRSPGLGDTAMYLCATSRALDVETQYFGPGTRLLVL.

This clonotype occurred many times. The V gene is TRBV20-1, the J gene TRBJ2-7; 8 bases align to TRBD1. Looked up from germline, CDR1 is DFQATT and CDR2 is SNEGSKA (reference sequence). The CDR3 consists of 14 residues. The trim removed 6 bases at V and 0 bases at J, leaving 7 bases unmatched. The CDR3 protein is CSAPDRGSSYEQYF. As DNA, the CDR3 is TGCAGTGCCCCCGACAGGGGAAGCTCCTACGAGCAGTACTTC.

This clonotype was counted ten times or more. The chain recombines TRBV7-9 with TRBJ2-5; TRBD1 matches 10 bases. CDR1 and CDR2 (germline): SEHNR, FQNEAQ (reference sequence). The V gene end was trimmed by 3 bases and the J gene end by 6 bases; junction bases not matched to a gene: 7. The CDR3 is 15 amino acids. This CDR3 reads CASSLATGGEKTQYF. The CDR3 DNA follows: TGTGCCAGCAGCTTGGCGACAGGGGGCGAGAAGACCCAGTACTTC.

A word on this clonotype: This sequence may be a read error, since a much larger clone differs from it by one base. V gene TRBV7-9 combines with J gene TRBJ2-7, with TRBD1 as a possible D gene (6 bases). The CDR3 runs 15 residues. Germline values: CDR1 SEHNR, CDR2 FQNEAQ (reference sequence). V was trimmed by 1 base and J by 3 bases, leaving 13 bases between them. The CDR3 coding sequence is TGTGCCAGCAGCTTAGGCTCAGGGGACGGCTACGAGCAGTACTTC. Protein: CASSLGSGDGYEQYF.

Concerning this clonotype itself: This sequence may be a read error, since a much larger clone differs from it by one base. The chain recombines TRBV28 with TRBJ1-2, with D possibly being TRBD1 (6 bases). The CDR3 covers 12 residues. Trimming pared 4 bases from V and 5 bases from J, leaving 8 bases between. The germline gives CDR1 MDHEN, CDR2 SYDVKM. The CDR3 sequence: CASSCGQYGYTF. CDR3 bases: TGTGCCAGCAGTTGTGGACAGTATGGCTACACCTTC.